These T cell receptor beta chains were read from a single sample in a study of blood T cell repertoires in COVID-19. Produced via immunoSEQ multiplex PCR; TCRdb's table is partial and in-frame only. The sample has some 58,000 clones; over 75% are singletons. Sequenced material: peripheral blood. These receptors came from a man aged 50-60 years with active COVID-19. Each CDR3 is given with its conserved first and last residue. Each record gives: V gene, J gene, CDR3 length, D gene, clone size, CDR3 protein, CDR3 DNA. D genes are given only for firm matches. Not every row has a clone size; where given, it reads once, few, many or a size class.

TRBV15	TRBJ1-6	14	NA	NA	CATSRDRAGSPLHF	TGTGCCACCAGCAGAGATAGGGCGGGATCACCCCTCCACTTT
TRBV21-1	TRBJ2-1	18	NA	NA	CASSKVFSNHRGYNEQFF	TGTGCCAGCAGCAAAGTCTTCTCAAATCACAGGGGATACAATGAGCAGTTCTTC
TRBV3-1/TRBV3-2	TRBJ1-5	15	NA	few	CASSQGTASNQPQHF	TGTGCCAGCAGCCAAGGGACAGCTAGCAATCAGCCCCAGCATTTT
TRBV27	TRBJ1-2	14	NA	NA	CASSSHLQGNGYTF	TGTGCCAGCAGTTCGCACCTCCAGGGGAATGGCTACACCTTC
TRBV5-4	TRBJ1-2	16	NA	NA	CASSGQRTLSNYGYTF	TGTGCCAGCAGCGGCCAACGGACTCTATCTAACTATGGCTACACCTTC
TRBV5-6	TRBJ1-1	14	TRBD1	NA	CASSFRDRGPEAFF	TGTGCCAGCAGCTTCCGGGACAGGGGGCCTGAAGCTTTCTTT
TRBV6-4	TRBJ1-5	11	NA	NA	CASSGLQPQHF	TGTGCCAGCAGTGGTCTTCAGCCCCAGCATTTT
TRBV10-3	TRBJ2-1	16	TRBD2	NA	CAISESSGGAYNEQFF	TGTGCCATCAGTGAGTCTTCGGGGGGGGCCTACAATGAGCAGTTCTTC
TRBV12-3/TRBV12-4	TRBJ1-2	13	NA	NA	CASSLLQTGGYTF	TGTGCCAGCAGTTTGCTTCAGACCGGGGGCTACACCTTC
TRBV5-1	TRBJ1-6	13	NA	NA	CASSLGGDSPLHF	TGCGCCAGCAGCCTTGGGGGGGATTCACCCCTCCACTTT
TRBV11-3	TRBJ2-1	11	TRBD2	NA	CASSSDREVFF	TGTGCCAGCAGCTCGGACCGGGAGGTGTTCTTC
TRBV4-1	TRBJ1-3	15	TRBD1	few	CASSQTGATQMIRFF	TGCGCCAGCAGCCAGACAGGGGCGACCCAGATGATTCGGTTTTTT
TRBV5-1	TRBJ2-5	17	TRBD2	NA	CASSLRQSASGLETQYF	TGCGCCAGCAGCTTGAGGCAGTCCGCTAGCGGCCTAGAGACCCAGTACTTC
TRBV5-1	TRBJ2-5	16	TRBD2	NA	CASSLDGGGHQETQYF	TGCGCCAGCAGCTTGGATGGGGGGGGTCACCAAGAGACCCAGTACTTC
TRBV7-9	TRBJ2-7	12	NA	NA	CASSSQHYEQYF	TGTGCCAGCAGCTCACAGCACTACGAGCAGTACTTC
TRBV12-3/TRBV12-4	TRBJ1-4	12	NA	NA	CASSQGAEKLFF	TGTGCCAGCAGCCAAGGGGCTGAAAAACTGTTTTTT
TRBV2	TRBJ1-1	13	NA	NA	CASSEEGHTEAFF	TGTGCCAGCAGTGAAGAGGGGCACACTGAAGCTTTCTTT
TRBV27	TRBJ2-2	14	NA	NA	CASSWDKNTGELFF	TGTGCCAGCAGTTGGGACAAGAACACCGGGGAGCTGTTTTTT
TRBV3-1/TRBV3-2	TRBJ1-1	13	NA	NA	CASSQQGDTEAFF	TGTGCCAGCAGCCAACAGGGCGACACTGAAGCTTTCTTT
TRBV7-8	TRBJ1-3	15	NA	NA	CASSLKQGSGNTIYF	TGTGCCAGCAGCTTAAAACAGGGTTCTGGAAACACCATATATTTT
TRBV11-2	TRBJ1-4	16	TRBD1	NA	CASRLLTGQPNEKLFF	TGTGCCAGCCGACTGCTGACGGGACAGCCTAATGAAAAACTGTTTTTT
TRBV29-1	TRBJ2-2	14	TRBD1	NA	CSVSGTGGTGELFF	TGCAGCGTTTCCGGGACAGGGGGTACCGGGGAGCTGTTTTTT
TRBV19	TRBJ1-6	15	NA	NA	CATGRGPSYNSPLHF	TGTGCCACAGGGAGGGGCCCCTCCTATAATTCACCCCTCCACTTT
TRBV6-5	TRBJ1-5	15	TRBD1	NA	CASRSGTGYRQPQHF	TGTGCCAGCAGATCCGGGACAGGGTATCGGCAGCCCCAGCATTTT